The text below deals with one T cell receptor (beta chain). The record originates from a study of blood T cell repertoires in COVID-19. Repertoires were generated with immunoSEQ multiplex PCR, while TCRdb's copy carries only in-frame clones and drops some. The profile shows more than 55,000 clones, more than 70% of them singletons. The sequence was obtained from an older woman with acute or convalescent COVID-19. Sequencing input: peripheral blood.

CDR3 coding DNA: TGTGCCATCAGTGAGCCCTCCCGGGACAGGCGGACTGAAGCTTTCTTT. Its translation is CAISEPSRDRRTEAFF. This chain joins TRBV10-3 and TRBJ1-1; 8 nucleotides line up with TRBD1. The CDR3 contains 16 residues. The junction had 10 bases not matched to a gene; V was cut back by 2 bases and J by 5 bases. Germline CDR1 reads ENHRY; CDR2 reads SYGVKD.